Detailed here is one T cell receptor (beta chain). As yet, its antigen is unknown. Each subset's genomic DNA was split evenly across several immunoSEQ plates. Libraries were prepared by immunoSEQ multiplex PCR; TCRdb keeps only in-frame clonotypes and omits some of them. The sample consists of some 2,100,000 clones, roughly 95% of them appearing once. Unmatched junction bases numbered 2, after V lost 3 bases and J lost 1 base. The CDR3 contains 14 residues. Germline lookup yields CDR1 SGHTS and CDR2 YDEGEE. These data originate in a study of shared clonotypes between healthy human individuals. Findings and limits, study-wide: Researchers sampled blood only, noting tissue repertoires likely differ.

The gene calls are TRBV5-8 and TRBJ1-1; TRBD1 agrees at 8 bases. The TCR originated in a young man in good health. Sequenced input: naive CD4+ T cells sorted from blood. Sample subset: CD45RA+ positively selected. CDR3: CASSYGQGNTEAFF. CDR3 in DNA: TGTGCCAGCAGCTACGGACAGGGGAACACTGAAGCTTTCTTT.